The source of this T cell receptor beta chain is a study of naive and memory T cell subsets. Overnight CMV lysate stimulation of fresh PBMCs defined donor CMV status by CD4+ IFNgamma. CD4 T cells were positively selected, then CD8 T cells from the CD4-negative fraction. The beta constant-region primer was an equimolar mix of two oligonucleotides covering TRBC1 and TRBC2. A 12-nucleotide UMI and the SP2 primer were added to the cDNA 3' end by oligonucleotide ligation. From the UMI-ligation and nested PCR reads, TCRdb called clonotypes with MiXCR, one entry per CDR3 protein. This sample yields under 35,000 distinct CDR3 sequences, of which roughly a tenth are seen a single time; approximately 17% belongs to the top ten. The V gene lost 5 bases and the J gene lost 8 bases, with 12 bases spanning the gap. CDR1 is MNHEY and CDR2 is SMNVEV in the germline V gene (reference sequence). The CDR3 runs to 12 residues.

This TCR was recovered from a human donor in good health. The material sequenced was effector memory CD4+ T cells from blood. Indicated subset: effector memory, CD45RA- CD27-. The V and J genes are TRBV27 and TRBJ1-2; D is uncertain. CDR3 coding DNA: TGTGCCAGCAGTCCGCCACCCTGGGGCTACACCTTC. Translating it yields CASSPPPWGYTF.